This T cell receptor beta chain was sequenced for a study of T cells and Merkel cell carcinoma outcomes. J was trimmed by 5 bases and V by 0 bases; bases with no gene match: 6. In germline, CDR1 is SGHRS, CDR2 YFSETQ. The CDR3 contains 15 residues. Produced via immunoSEQ multiplex PCR; TCRdb's table is partial and in-frame only. This table has some 15,000 clones, roughly 81% appearing once. Material: tumor tissue from Merkel cell carcinoma. The clonotype originates from a human donor with Merkel cell carcinoma. The rearrangement uses TRBV5-1 and TRBJ1-1, with 8 bases aligning to TRBD1. CDR3 nucleotides: TGCGCCAGCAGCTTGGCCCCAGGGGGCCGAACTGAAGCTTTCTTT. Translated, it gives CASSLAPGGRTEAFF. The whole variable domain, filled in from reference TRBV5-1 and TRBJ1-1, reads KAGVTQTPRYLIKTRGQQVTLSCSPISGHRSVSWYQQTPGQGLQFLFEYFSETQRNKGNFPGRFSGRQFSNSRSEMNVSTLELGDSALYLCASSLAPGGRTEAFFGQGTRLTVV.